A single sample is the source of the 29 T cell receptor beta chains below, sequenced in a study of shared clonotypes between healthy human individuals. Libraries were prepared by immunoSEQ multiplex PCR; TCRdb keeps only in-frame clonotypes and omits some of them. The sample holds some 2,500,000 clones; 93% are singletons and the top ten take 0.36%. Sequenced material: naive CD4+ T cells from PBMCs. The subset denotes: CD45RA+ positively selected. These receptors came from a man between 18 and 35 years old in good health. Some clones in this sample may be carry-over from other donors' samples.

V gene TRBV5-1 combines with J gene TRBJ2-7; the match to TRBD1 covers 11 bases. V lost 7 bases, J lost 0 bases, and 3 bases stayed unmatched. Per the germline V gene, CDR1 is SGHRS and CDR2 is YFSETQ. The CDR3 has 14 residues. The CDR3 is CASRDRGVSYEQYF. CDR3 nucleotide sequence: TGCGCCAGCCGGGACAGGGGGGTCTCCTACGAGCAGTACTTC.

Concerning this clone itself: Other DNA variants within this sample encode the same CDR3. The chain joins TRBV5-1 to TRBJ2-2; TRBD1 aligns across 7 bases. The CDR3 is 15 residues long. The trim removed 4 bases at V and 1 base at J, leaving 4 bases unmatched. CDR1 is SGHRS and CDR2 is YFSETQ in the germline V gene. CDR3 residues: CASSPRTGNTGELFF. CDR3 coding DNA: TGCGCCAGCAGCCCCAGGACAGGGAACACCGGGGAGCTGTTTTTT.

The genes are TRBV18 and TRBJ2-5; 7 bases line up with TRBD2. With the DNA end fitting TRBJ2-7 better, the J assignment may be wrong. The CDR3 has 14 amino acids. Germline V lookup: CDR1 KGHSH, CDR2 LQKENI. CDR3 in amino acids: CASSPPGLYYEQYF. The CDR3 DNA follows: TGTGCCAGCTCACCACCGGGACTATACTACGAGCAGTACTTC.

This sequence joins TRBV27 and TRBJ2-1; D not certain. This CDR3 contains 12 residues. Germline CDR1 is MNHEY and CDR2 is SMNVEV (reference sequence). The V end lost 4 bases, the J end lost 6 bases, and 7 bases lay between the germline ends. Here the CDR3 DNA reads TGTGCCAGCAGTTCCCAGACCAATGAGCAGTTCTTC. Its translation is CASSSQTNEQFF.

V is TRBV5-1 and J is TRBJ2-7; D is possibly TRBD2 (6 bases). The V and J ends lost 0 bases and 2 bases respectively, with 15 bases between them. Per germline, CDR1 SGHRS and CDR2 YFSETQ. The CDR3 has 16 residues. The CDR3 reads CASSLVVQGGTYEQYF. CDR3 nucleotide sequence: TGCGCCAGCAGCTTGGTGGTTCAGGGAGGAACCTACGAGCAGTACTTC. Full variable domain (remainder filled in from reference TRBV5-1 and TRBJ2-7): KAGVTQTPRYLIKTRGQQVTLSCSPISGHRSVSWYQQTPGQGLQFLFEYFSETQRNKGNFPGRFSGRQFSNSRSEMNVSTLELGDSALYLCASSLVVQGGTYEQYFGPGTRLTVT.

The CDR3 DNA sequence: TGTGCCAGCAGCCGGGGCTACGGAAACATTCAGTACTTC. Translation gives CASSRGYGNIQYF. The rearrangement joins TRBV7-2 to TRBJ2-4, with D possibly called TRBD1 or TRBD2 (5 bases each). The CDR3 is made up of 13 amino acids. V was clipped by 5 bases and J by 6 bases, with 11 bases between them. Germline V lookup: CDR1 SGHTA, CDR2 FQGNSA.

This sequence joins TRBV27 and TRBJ2-4; D is unclear. This CDR3 comprises 18 residues. V was shortened by 5 bases and J by 0 bases, with 20 bases between the two germline ends. CDR1 MNHEY and CDR2 SMNVEV come from the germline V gene (reference sequence). This chain's CDR3 is CASSPRKDPTLAKNIQYF. The CDR3 DNA reads as TGTGCCAGCAGTCCAAGAAAAGACCCTACCTTAGCCAAAAACATTCAGTACTTC.

The CDR3 coding sequence is TGTGCCAGCAGGTTTAGCGGCTTAAGCTCCTACGAGCAGTACTTC. This codes for CASRFSGLSSYEQYF. This chain joins TRBV28 and TRBJ2-7; TRBD2 might be the D (6 bases). This CDR3 region has 15 residues. Trimming removed 6 bases at V and 0 bases at J, with 15 bases between. In germline, CDR1 is MDHEN, CDR2 SYDVKM.

The chain joins TRBV28 to TRBJ2-2, with D unclear. CDR3 size: 12 residues. CDR1 is MDHEN and CDR2 is SYDVKM in the germline V gene. V lost 7 bases and J 0 bases, leaving 3 bases between the germline ends. The CDR3: CASTTNTGELFF. As DNA, the CDR3 is TGTGCCAGCACCACGAACACCGGGGAGCTGTTTTTT.

A word on this clone: Other nucleotide sequences in the sample specify the same CDR3. This chain joins TRBV9 and TRBJ1-2, with D possibly being TRBD1 (6 bases). The CDR3 is 14 residues long. The germline gives CDR1 SGDLS, CDR2 YYNGEE. The germline V and J ends were trimmed by 0 bases and 0 bases, with 6 bases remaining between them. The CDR3 loop is CASSVGTANYGYTF. The DNA for the CDR3 is TGTGCCAGCAGCGTAGGGACAGCTAACTATGGCTACACCTTC.

V and J are TRBV29-1 and TRBJ1-4; D not certain. This CDR3 is built from 15 residues. The germline V gene encodes CDR1 SQVTM and CDR2 ANQGSEA. The ends were cut back, 4 bases at V and 8 bases at J, with 20 bases in the middle. CDR3 sequence reads: CSVGVDSPRGEKLFF. DNA for the CDR3: TGCAGCGTTGGGGTCGATAGCCCCCGAGGGGAAAAACTGTTTTTT.

This clone came up once. The J gene is TRBJ2-3, the V gene TRBV4-1; D unresolved. V was shortened by 0 bases and J by 2 bases, with 9 bases between the two germline ends. The CDR3 contains 15 residues. CDR1 and CDR2 (germline): MGHRA, YSYEKL. DNA for the CDR3: TGCGCCAGCAGCCAAGAATTAGGATTCACAGATACGCAGTATTTT. It translates to CASSQELGFTDTQYF.

This sequence joins TRBV9 and TRBJ1-1, with unresolved D. V was cut by 0 bases and J by 1 base, with 7 bases left in between. The CDR3 is 14 amino acids. Germline V gives CDR1 SGDLS, CDR2 YYNGEE. Here the CDR3 reads CASSVVKRNTEAFF. The CDR3 coding sequence is TGTGCCAGCAGCGTAGTGAAGAGGAACACTGAAGCTTTCTTT.

This rearrangement joins TRBV11-1 to TRBJ2-1; D is undetermined. CDR1 and CDR2 (germline): SGHAT, FQDESV (reference sequence). V lost 5 bases, J lost 5 bases, and 13 bases lay in between. The CDR3 runs to 14 residues. For the CDR3, the DNA is TGTGCCAGCAGCCTCCTTAAAGGACACAATGAGCAGTTCTTC. Its protein product is CASSLLKGHNEQFF.

The V gene is TRBV7-9, the J gene TRBJ2-4; 7 bases fit TRBD2. CDR3 length: 14 amino acids. Germline values: CDR1 SEHNR, CDR2 FQNEAQ (reference sequence). Unmatched junction bases numbered 5, after V lost 6 bases and J lost 3 bases. CDR3 DNA sequence: TGTGCCAGCAGGGGGAGGGATGGCAAAAACATTCAGTACTTC. Protein product: CASRGRDGKNIQYF.

This chain connects TRBV7-3 to TRBJ2-2; 10 bases are shared with TRBD2. V gave up 2 bases and J gave up 2 bases; unmatched junction bases: 8. CDR3 length: 18 residues. Germline CDR1 is SGHTA and CDR2 is FQGTGA. The CDR3 coding sequence is TGTGCCAGCAGCTTAGTGTCTAGCGGGAGTCTTAACACCGGGGAGCTGTTTTTT. Its protein is CASSLVSSGSLNTGELFF.

This chain's CDR3 is CASSRRTSRDYNEQFF. CDR3 coding DNA: TGTGCCAGCAGCCGACGGACTAGCCGAGACTACAATGAGCAGTTCTTC. The gene calls are TRBV7-3 and TRBJ2-1; 8 nucleotides agree with TRBD2. Germline CDR1 and CDR2: SGHTA and FQGTGA. The V and J ends lost 5 bases and 3 bases, in that order; junction bases with no gene match: 9. CDR3 size: 16 residues.

The chain joins TRBV6-5 to TRBJ2-7; TRBD2 aligns across 14 bases. In germline, CDR1 is MNHEY, CDR2 SVGAGI. Trimming removed 6 bases from V and 5 bases from J; junction bases left unmatched: 6. The CDR3 is 15 amino acids. The CDR3 sequence is CASRSGTSGSNEQYF. CDR3 nucleotides: TGTGCCAGCAGGTCCGGGACTAGCGGGAGCAACGAGCAGTACTTC.

V is TRBV28 and J is TRBJ2-3; 7 bases are shared with TRBD2. The CDR3 totals 18 residues. The V gene's germline CDR1 is MDHEN and CDR2 SYDVKM. With 8 bases clipped from V and 0 bases from J, the junction kept 17 bases outside the gene matches. The CDR3 is CASPPSGRIFTSTDTQYF. CDR3 bases: TGTGCCAGCCCCCCTAGCGGCCGGATCTTTACTAGCACAGATACGCAGTATTTT.

This clone occurred once. The chain combines TRBV9 with TRBJ1-3, with 9 bases lining up with TRBD1. CDR3 length equals 15 residues. Trimming removed 3 bases from V and 3 bases from J; junction bases left unmatched: 4. Per the germline V gene, CDR1 is SGDLS and CDR2 is YYNGEE. CDR3 sequence reads: CASSAQGALGNTIYF. The CDR3 DNA follows: TGTGCCAGCAGCGCACAGGGGGCGCTTGGAAACACCATATATTTT.

The CDR3 DNA follows: TGTGCCAGCAGCGTTACATCCGGGACTAGCGGGGGGATCTCCTACAATGAGCAGTTCTTC. This codes for CASSVTSGTSGGISYNEQFF. The chain uses TRBV9 and TRBJ2-1; 15 positions match TRBD2. CDR1 and CDR2 from the germline V gene are SGDLS and YYNGEE. The CDR3 spans 20 residues. V shed 2 bases and J 0 bases; nucleotides not matched to a gene: 9.

The V call is TRBV29-1, the J call TRBJ2-5; no definite D call. The germline gives CDR1 SQVTM, CDR2 ANQGSEA. The CDR3 has 14 residues. Trimming left V 6 bases short and J 7 bases short, with 21 bases between. This CDR3 reads CSVPYPPPVGTQYF. The CDR3 bases are TGCAGCGTCCCTTACCCTCCTCCGGTTGGGACCCAGTACTTC.

This chain connects TRBV15 to TRBJ2-3; tentative D call: TRBD2 (5 bases). This CDR3 spans 15 amino acids. V was trimmed by 1 base and J by 4 bases, leaving 12 bases between them. Looked up from germline, CDR1 is LNHNV and CDR2 is YYDKDF (reference sequence). The CDR3 DNA reads as TGTGCCACCAGCAGAGTGTTTCTAGCTGCAGATACGCAGTATTTT. It yields the protein CATSRVFLAADTQYF.

The chain employs TRBV2 and TRBJ2-7; D uncertain. V was trimmed by 8 bases and J by 3 bases, leaving 8 bases between them. This CDR3 has 11 amino acids. Looked up from germline, CDR1 is SNHLY and CDR2 is FYNNEI. The CDR3 sequence: CASAYSYEQYF. CDR3 sequence (DNA): TGTGCCAGCGCCTACAGCTACGAGCAGTACTTC.

The rearrangement joins TRBV5-1 to TRBJ2-1, with 14 positions matching TRBD2. CDR1 is SGHRS and CDR2 is YFSETQ in the germline V gene. The CDR3 is 21 amino acids. The trim removed 3 bases at V and 9 bases at J, leaving 23 bases unmatched. The CDR3 here is CASSSRPTGLAGVIPHFEQFF. The CDR3 DNA reads TGCGCCAGCAGCTCCCGGCCGACGGGACTAGCGGGAGTCATACCCCATTTTGAGCAGTTCTTC.

This CDR3 reads CASKWLVGNTGELFF. The CDR3 DNA reads as TGCGCCAGCAAGTGGCTGGTCGGGAACACCGGGGAGCTGTTTTTT. The chain joins TRBV5-1 to TRBJ2-2; D gene unclear. The length of the CDR3 is 15 residues. Germline CDR1 is SGHRS and CDR2 is YFSETQ. The V end was cut by 6 bases, the J end by 1 base, with 13 bases between.

A few counts support this clone. V usage is TRBV11-3 and J usage is TRBJ1-1; D gene ambiguous. The CDR3 is made up of 14 amino acids. Germline values: CDR1 SGHNT, CDR2 YENEEA. Deletions cut 5 bases from V and 2 bases from J, with 12 bases between. The CDR3 DNA follows: TGTGCCAGCAGCCCGAGCCACCTTAACACTGAAGCTTTCTTT. This encodes CASSPSHLNTEAFF.

This chain joins TRBV11-2 and TRBJ2-3, with 12 bases lining up with TRBD2. V lost 5 bases, J lost 3 bases, and 6 bases stayed unmatched. Germline V CDR1 and CDR2: SGHAT, FQNNGV. This CDR3 has 16 amino acids. CDR3: CASSQSSGRATDTQYF. The CDR3 coding sequence is TGTGCCAGCAGCCAATCTAGCGGGAGGGCAACAGATACGCAGTATTTT.

V gene TRBV30 combines with J gene TRBJ2-3, with D tentatively TRBD2 (5 bases). The V gene lost 0 bases and the J gene lost 5 bases, with 9 bases spanning the gap. The germline V gene encodes CDR1 GTSNPN and CDR2 SVGIG (reference sequence). CDR3 size: 13 residues. The chain's CDR3 is CAWSVIREDTQYF. The CDR3 nucleotides read TGTGCCTGGAGTGTAATCCGGGAAGATACGCAGTATTTT.